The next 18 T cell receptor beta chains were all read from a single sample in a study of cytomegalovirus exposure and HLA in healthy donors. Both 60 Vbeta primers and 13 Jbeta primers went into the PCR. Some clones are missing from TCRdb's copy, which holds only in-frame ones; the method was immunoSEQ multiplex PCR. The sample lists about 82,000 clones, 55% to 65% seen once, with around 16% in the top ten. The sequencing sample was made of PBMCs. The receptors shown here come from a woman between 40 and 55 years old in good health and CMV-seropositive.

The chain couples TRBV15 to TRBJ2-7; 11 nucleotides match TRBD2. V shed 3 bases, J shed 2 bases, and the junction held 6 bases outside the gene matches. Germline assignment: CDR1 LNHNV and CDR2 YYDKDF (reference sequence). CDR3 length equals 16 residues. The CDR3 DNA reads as TGTGCCACCAGCAGGGTACTAGCGGGAGCTGCCTACGAGCAGTACTTC. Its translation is CATSRVLAGAAYEQYF.

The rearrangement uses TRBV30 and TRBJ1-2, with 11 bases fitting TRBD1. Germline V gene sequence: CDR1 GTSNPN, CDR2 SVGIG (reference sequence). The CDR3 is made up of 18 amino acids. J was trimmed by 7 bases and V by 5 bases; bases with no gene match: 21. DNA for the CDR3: TGTGCCTGGTATGAAAAGGGGGACAGGGGGTTTTACGATATTGGCTACACCTTC. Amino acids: CAWYEKGDRGFYDIGYTF.

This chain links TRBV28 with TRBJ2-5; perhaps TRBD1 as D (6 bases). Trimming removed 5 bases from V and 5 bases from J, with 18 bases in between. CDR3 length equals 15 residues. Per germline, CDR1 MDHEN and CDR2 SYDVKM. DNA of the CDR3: TGTGCCAGCAGTACCACCAGGGGAAAGAGGGAGACCCAGTACTTC. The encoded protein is CASSTTRGKRETQYF.

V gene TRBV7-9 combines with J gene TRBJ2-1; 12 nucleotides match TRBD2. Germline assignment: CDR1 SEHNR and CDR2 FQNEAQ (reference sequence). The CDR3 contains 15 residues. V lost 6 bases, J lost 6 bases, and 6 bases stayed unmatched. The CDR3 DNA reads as TGTGCCAGCAGGCAACTAGCGGGAGGCGGCAATGAGCAGTTCTTC. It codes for CASRQLAGGGNEQFF. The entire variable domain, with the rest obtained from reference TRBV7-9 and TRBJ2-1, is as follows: DTGVSQNPRHKITKRGQNVTFRCDPISEHNRLYWYRQTLGQGPEFLTYFQNEAQLEKSRLLSDRFSAERPKGSFSTLEIQRTEQGDSAMYLCASRQLAGGGNEQFFGPGTRLTVL.

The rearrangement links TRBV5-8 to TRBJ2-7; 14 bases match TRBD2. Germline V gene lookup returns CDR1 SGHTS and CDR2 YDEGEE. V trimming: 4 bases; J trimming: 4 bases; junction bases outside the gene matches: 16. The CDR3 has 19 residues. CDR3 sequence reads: CASSRMRGLAGGWVYEQYF. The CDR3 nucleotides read TGTGCCAGCAGCCGAATGCGTGGACTAGCGGGAGGCTGGGTGTACGAGCAGTACTTC.

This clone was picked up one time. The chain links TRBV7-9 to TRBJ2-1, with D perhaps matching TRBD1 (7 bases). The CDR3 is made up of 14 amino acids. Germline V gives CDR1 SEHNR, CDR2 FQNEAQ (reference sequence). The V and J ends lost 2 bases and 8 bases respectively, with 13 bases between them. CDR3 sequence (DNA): TGTGCCAGCAGCTTACTGGCAGGGGGGCATGAGCAGTTCTTC. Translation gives CASSLLAGGHEQFF.

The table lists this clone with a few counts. CDR3 DNA: TGTGCCAGCAGCATAGGACAGGGGGCTAACTACGAGCAGTACTTC. Its protein product is CASSIGQGANYEQYF. V usage is TRBV9 and J usage is TRBJ2-7; 11 bases align to TRBD1. There are 15 residues in the CDR3. The junction had 6 bases not matched to a gene; V was cut back by 4 bases and J by 3 bases. Germline CDR1 and CDR2: SGDLS and YYNGEE.

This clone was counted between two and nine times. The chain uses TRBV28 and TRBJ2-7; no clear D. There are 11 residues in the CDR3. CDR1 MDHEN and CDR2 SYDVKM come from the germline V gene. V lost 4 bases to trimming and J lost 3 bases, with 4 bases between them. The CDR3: CASSSSYEQYF. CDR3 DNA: TGTGCCAGCAGTTCGAGCTACGAGCAGTACTTC. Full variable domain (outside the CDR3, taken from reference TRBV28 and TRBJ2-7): DVKVTQSSRYLVKRTGEKVFLECVQDMDHENMFWYRQDPGLGLRLIYFSYDVKMKEKGDIPEGYSVSREKKERFSLILESASTNQTSMYLCASSSSYEQYFGPGTRLTVT.

DNA for the CDR3: TGTGCCAGCTGGAGGGAACAGGTTTGGACTGAAGCTTTCTTT. Its translation is CASWREQVWTEAFF. This chain uses TRBV27 with TRBJ1-1, with D tentatively TRBD1 (5 bases). CDR3 length: 14 amino acids. Looked up from germline, CDR1 is MNHEY and CDR2 is SMNVEV (reference sequence). V lost 8 bases, J lost 5 bases, and 18 bases lay in between.

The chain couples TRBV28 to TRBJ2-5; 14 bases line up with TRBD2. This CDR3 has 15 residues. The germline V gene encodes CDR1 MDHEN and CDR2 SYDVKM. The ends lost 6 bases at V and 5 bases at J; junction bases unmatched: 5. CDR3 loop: CASSYWTSGRETQYF. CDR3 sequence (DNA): TGTGCCAGCAGCTACTGGACTAGCGGGAGGGAGACCCAGTACTTC.

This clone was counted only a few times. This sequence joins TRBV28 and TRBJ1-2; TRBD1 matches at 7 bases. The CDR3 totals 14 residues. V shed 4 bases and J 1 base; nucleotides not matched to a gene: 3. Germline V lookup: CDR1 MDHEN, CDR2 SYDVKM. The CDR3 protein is CASSSGTVNYGYTF. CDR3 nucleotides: TGTGCCAGCAGTTCGGGGACAGTTAACTATGGCTACACCTTC.

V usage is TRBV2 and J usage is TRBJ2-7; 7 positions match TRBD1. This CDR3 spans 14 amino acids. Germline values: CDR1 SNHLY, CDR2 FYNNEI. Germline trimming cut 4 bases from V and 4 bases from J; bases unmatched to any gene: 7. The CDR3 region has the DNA TGTGCCAGCAGTGCGCAGGGGGAGAGGTACGAGCAGTACTTC. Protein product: CASSAQGERYEQYF.

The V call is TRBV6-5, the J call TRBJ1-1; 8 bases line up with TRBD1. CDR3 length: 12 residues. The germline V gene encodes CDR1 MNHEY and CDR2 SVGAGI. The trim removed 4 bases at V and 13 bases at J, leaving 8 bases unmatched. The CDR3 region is CASSSRGRDDFF. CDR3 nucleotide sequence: TGTGCCAGCAGTTCCAGGGGGCGCGATGATTTCTTT.

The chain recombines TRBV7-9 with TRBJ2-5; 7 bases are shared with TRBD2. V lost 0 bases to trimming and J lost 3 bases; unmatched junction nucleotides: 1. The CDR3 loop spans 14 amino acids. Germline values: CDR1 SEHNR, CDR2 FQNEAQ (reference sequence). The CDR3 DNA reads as TGTGCCAGCAGCTTAGCAGCGGGAAAAGAGACCCAGTACTTC. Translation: CASSLAAGKETQYF. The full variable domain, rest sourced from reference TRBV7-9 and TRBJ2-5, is DTGVSQNPRHKITKRGQNVTFRCDPISEHNRLYWYRQTLGQGPEFLTYFQNEAQLEKSRLLSDRFSAERPKGSFSTLEIQRTEQGDSAMYLCASSLAAGKETQYFGPGTRLLVL.

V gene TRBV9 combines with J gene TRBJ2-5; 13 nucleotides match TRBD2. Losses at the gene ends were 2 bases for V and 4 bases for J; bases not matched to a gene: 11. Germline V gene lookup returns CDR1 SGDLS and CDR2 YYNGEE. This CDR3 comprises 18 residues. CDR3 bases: TGTGCCAGCAGCGTCGGAACTAGCGGGAGGGGTGTTGTAGAGACCCAGTACTTC. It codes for CASSVGTSGRGVVETQYF. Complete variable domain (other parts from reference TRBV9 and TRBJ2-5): DSGVTQTPKHLITATGQRVTLRCSPRSGDLSVYWYQQSLDQGLQFLIQYYNGEERAKGNILERFSAQQFPDLHSELNLSSLELGDSALYFCASSVGTSGRGVVETQYFGPGTRLLVL.

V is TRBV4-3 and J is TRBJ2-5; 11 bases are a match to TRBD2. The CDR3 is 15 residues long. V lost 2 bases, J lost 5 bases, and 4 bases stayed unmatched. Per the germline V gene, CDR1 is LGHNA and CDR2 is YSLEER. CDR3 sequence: CASSQTSGSFETQYF. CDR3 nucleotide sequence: TGCGCCAGCAGCCAAACTAGCGGGAGTTTTGAGACCCAGTACTTC.

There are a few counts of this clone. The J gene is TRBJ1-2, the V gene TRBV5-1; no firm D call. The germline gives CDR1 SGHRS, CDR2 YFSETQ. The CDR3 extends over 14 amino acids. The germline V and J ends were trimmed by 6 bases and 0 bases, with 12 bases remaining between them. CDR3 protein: CASTPTPANYGYTF. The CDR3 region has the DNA TGCGCCAGCACCCCAACTCCCGCTAACTATGGCTACACCTTC.

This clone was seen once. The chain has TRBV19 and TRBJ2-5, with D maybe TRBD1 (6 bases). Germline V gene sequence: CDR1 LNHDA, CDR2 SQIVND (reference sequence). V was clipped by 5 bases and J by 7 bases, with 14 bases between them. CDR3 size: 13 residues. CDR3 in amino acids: CASSEDSLATQYF. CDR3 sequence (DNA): TGTGCCAGTAGTGAGGACAGTCTAGCGACCCAGTACTTC.